This TCR beta chain comes out of a study of T cells in Graves' hyperthyroidism and ophthalmopathy. TCR beta CDR3 sequences were amplified from RNA transcripts. Primed by the HTBI set, a first-round RT-PCR was run on the TCR CDR3. TCRdb passed the multiplex PCR reads through MiXCR, listing each CDR3 protein once. Counted here are 500,000 to 800,000 distinct CDR3 sequences, 13% to 15% occurring once; the ten biggest clones make up approximately 12%. The CDR3 has 15 residues. CDR1 MNHNS and CDR2 SASEGT come from the germline V gene. This clonotype has a count of ten or more. Its ends do not fully match the called genes, so a read error is possible.

The receptor's source is a woman aged 50 to 60 with Graves' ophthalmopathy. Sequencing was carried out using blood. The chain uses TRBV6-1 and TRBJ2-7; D is perhaps TRBD1 or TRBD2 (5 bases each). DNA for the CDR3: TGTGCCAGCAGAGAAGAGGGGTCCTCCCTATACGAGCAGTACTTC. Protein product: CASREEGSSLYEQYF.